This TCR beta chain was recovered during a study of Graves' ophthalmopathy and Graves' hyperthyroidism. Study-level information: At initial diagnosis, peripheral blood was obtained, and this preceded any treatment. The study's findings and limits: Blood contained most expanded thyroid clonotypes exceeding 0.001 frequency.

RNA transcripts were the template, and TCR beta CDR3 regions were amplified from them. Second-round multiplex PCR followed a first-round RT-PCR using HTBI primers. Using its own MiXCR run on the multiplex PCR reads, TCRdb lists one record per CDR3 protein. The sample shows around 670,000 distinct CDR3 sequences, approximately 40% of them seen only once. About this clonotype itself: Its specificity is unknown.

The V end was cut by 7 bases, the J end by 3 bases, with 9 bases between. The CDR3 extends over 12 amino acids. Germline CDR1 is SQVTM and CDR2 is ANQGSEA. Clinicians diagnosed using symptoms, serum thyroxine, TRAb, thyroid ultrasound and orbital computed tomography. Material: peripheral blood. This TCR derives from an adult man with Graves' ophthalmopathy. V is TRBV29-1 and J is TRBJ1-4; D is uncertain. CDR3 protein: CSATGANEKLFF. Here the CDR3 DNA reads TGCAGCGCCACCGGAGCTAATGAAAAACTGTTTTTT.